A selection of T cell receptor beta chains follows, all from one sample in a study of OX40 agonist ivuxolimab in advanced cancers. TCRdb keeps only in-frame clones here, not all; method: immunoSEQ multiplex PCR. Of about 64,000 clones listed, around nine tenths are singletons. The specimen was CD4+ or CD8+ T cells sorted from blood, collected in a trial of the OX40 agonist ivuxolimab. Receptors originate from an adult with an advanced solid tumor such as melanoma, head and neck, liver or kidney cancer. CDR3s include the opening cysteine and the closing phenylalanine or tryptophan. The order of the fields is J gene, V gene, CDR3 protein.

J gene: TRBJ2-5; V gene: TRBV7-9; CDR3 protein: CASSVGRIQETQYF
J gene: TRBJ1-5; V gene: TRBV19; CDR3 protein: CASSILRGKLSNQPQHF
J gene: TRBJ2-6; V gene: TRBV19; CDR3 protein: CATARGAVSGANVLTF
J gene: TRBJ2-1; V gene: TRBV5-1; CDR3 protein: CASSLLAYNEQFF
J gene: TRBJ1-2; V gene: TRBV29-1; CDR3 protein: CSVYRDRGSGYTF
J gene: TRBJ1-4; V gene: TRBV9; CDR3 protein: CASSVAGNEKLFF
J gene: TRBJ1-2; V gene: TRBV5-6; CDR3 protein: CASSPHASYGYTF
J gene: TRBJ1-2; V gene: TRBV5-1; CDR3 protein: CASSWDRGSGYTF
J gene: TRBJ2-3; V gene: TRBV5-1; CDR3 protein: CASSTGTSGTDTQYF
J gene: TRBJ1-2; V gene: TRBV28; CDR3 protein: CASSPRSDRGRGYGYTF
J gene: TRBJ1-6; V gene: TRBV2; CDR3 protein: CASREDRNSPLHF
J gene: TRBJ2-7; V gene: TRBV30; CDR3 protein: CAWSGGGGDRGEQYF
J gene: TRBJ2-5; V gene: TRBV30; CDR3 protein: CAWSRSGREGETQYF
J gene: TRBJ1-2; V gene: TRBV29-1; CDR3 protein: CSVEDRSRGSGYTF
J gene: TRBJ1-1; V gene: TRBV29-1; CDR3 protein: CSVGRDMNTEAFF
J gene: TRBJ2-3; V gene: TRBV19; CDR3 protein: CASSRTGGVDTQYF
J gene: TRBJ1-3; V gene: TRBV7-9; CDR3 protein: CASSPRGRSSGNTIYF
J gene: TRBJ1-2; V gene: TRBV10-3; CDR3 protein: CATTANYGYTF
J gene: TRBJ2-1; V gene: TRBV19; CDR3 protein: CASKIYNEQFF
J gene: TRBJ2-1; V gene: TRBV28; CDR3 protein: CASSLPRGSGHNEQFF
J gene: TRBJ2-7; V gene: TRBV5-6; CDR3 protein: CASSAPADSSYEQYF
J gene: TRBJ2-1; V gene: TRBV6-5; CDR3 protein: CASSYSLNYEQFF
J gene: TRBJ2-7; V gene: TRBV27; CDR3 protein: CASIQLGGRAGYEQYF
J gene: TRBJ1-4; V gene: TRBV18; CDR3 protein: CASSPITLSTNEKLFF
J gene: TRBJ2-3; V gene: TRBV4-1; CDR3 protein: CASSQLHGVADTQYF
J gene: TRBJ1-1; V gene: TRBV6-5; CDR3 protein: CASSRNGQQNTEAFF
J gene: TRBJ1-3; V gene: TRBV7-2; CDR3 protein: CASSRRASSGNTIYF
J gene: TRBJ1-4; V gene: TRBV5-4; CDR3 protein: CASSPGPNEKLFF
J gene: TRBJ1-2; V gene: TRBV10-2; CDR3 protein: CASSSGTANYGYTF
J gene: TRBJ1-2; V gene: TRBV5-1; CDR3 protein: CASSLEGREGGYTF
J gene: TRBJ2-7; V gene: TRBV7-3; CDR3 protein: CASSLEREGEQYF
J gene: TRBJ2-5; V gene: TRBV10-3; CDR3 protein: CATRASGAETQYF
J gene: TRBJ2-3; V gene: TRBV2; CDR3 protein: CASSERRGRGLDTQYF
J gene: TRBJ2-2; V gene: TRBV10-3; CDR3 protein: CAISESGLAGPGELFF
J gene: TRBJ1-1; V gene: TRBV30; CDR3 protein: CAWSSGKGEAFF
J gene: TRBJ1-1; V gene: TRBV5-1; CDR3 protein: CASSQMGQVNTEAFF
J gene: TRBJ2-3; V gene: TRBV28; CDR3 protein: CASSSPAAPSTDTQYF
J gene: TRBJ1-1; V gene: TRBV6-1; CDR3 protein: CASSEPHRLPQEAFF
J gene: TRBJ1-1; V gene: TRBV6-1; CDR3 protein: CASSETGNAFF
J gene: TRBJ1-1; V gene: TRBV28; CDR3 protein: CASSFAGTRNTEAFF
J gene: TRBJ1-1; V gene: TRBV13; CDR3 protein: CASSIRGGTEAFF
J gene: TRBJ1-4; V gene: TRBV5-1; CDR3 protein: CASSLPDEKLFF
J gene: TRBJ1-2; V gene: TRBV6-5; CDR3 protein: CASSYGTGGNYGYTF
J gene: TRBJ2-3; V gene: TRBV9; CDR3 protein: CASTRGAAVEDTQYF
J gene: TRBJ1-1; V gene: TRBV6-5; CDR3 protein: CASYRTGNTEAFF
J gene: TRBJ1-1; V gene: TRBV29-1; CDR3 protein: CSVAGRAGENTEAFF
J gene: TRBJ2-7; V gene: TRBV7-6; CDR3 protein: CASSTFRRGTRSYEQYF
J gene: TRBJ1-5; V gene: TRBV28; CDR3 protein: CASSTPGQGDQPQHF
J gene: TRBJ2-7; V gene: TRBV5-1; CDR3 protein: CASSLRDSSDEQYF
J gene: TRBJ1-1; V gene: TRBV7-2; CDR3 protein: CASSLVGQVGNTEAFF
J gene: TRBJ2-3; V gene: TRBV19; CDR3 protein: CASTEGGGSDTQYF
J gene: TRBJ2-7; V gene: TRBV28; CDR3 protein: CASYAPGTGDPYEQYF
J gene: TRBJ1-4; V gene: TRBV6-6; CDR3 protein: CASINSGMGGEKLFF
J gene: TRBJ2-3; V gene: TRBV27; CDR3 protein: CASSLWSTSTDTQYF
J gene: TRBJ1-2; V gene: TRBV4-1; CDR3 protein: CASSLTGGRENYGYTF
J gene: TRBJ2-7; V gene: TRBV19; CDR3 protein: CASSRLDSSYEQYF
J gene: TRBJ1-1; V gene: TRBV5-6; CDR3 protein: CATRGQMNTEAFF
J gene: TRBJ1-2; V gene: TRBV9; CDR3 protein: CASSVEQGGGYGYTF